The entry below describes one TCR beta chain. Its antigen is unknown. The data are from a study of shared clonotypes between healthy human individuals. The data were produced by immunoSEQ multiplex PCR, yet TCRdb's version contains in-frame clones alone and is incomplete. The profile covers about 2.1 million clones, with 93% appearing a single time and about 1.7% taken by the ten largest. CD45RO-negative CD8 cells positively selected for CCR7 made up the naive population, which excluded terminally differentiated effector memory CD45RA+ cells. This CDR3 contains 15 residues. V lost 4 bases to trimming and J lost 0 bases, with 13 bases between them. The germline V gene has CDR1 LGHNA and CDR2 YSLEER. Study outcomes and limitations: Naive subsets generally had larger estimated richness than memory subsets. Genetic and exposure-history diversity was limited by the few donors.

This receptor was obtained from a man between 18 and 35 years old in good health. Some clones in this sample may be carry-over from other donors' samples. Material: naive CD8+ T cells from PBMCs. This rearrangement joins TRBV4-3 to TRBJ2-7; D gene unclear. The CDR3 here is CASSLGAGISYEQYF. The CDR3 coding sequence is TGCGCCAGCAGCCTTGGCGCTGGCATCTCCTACGAGCAGTACTTC.